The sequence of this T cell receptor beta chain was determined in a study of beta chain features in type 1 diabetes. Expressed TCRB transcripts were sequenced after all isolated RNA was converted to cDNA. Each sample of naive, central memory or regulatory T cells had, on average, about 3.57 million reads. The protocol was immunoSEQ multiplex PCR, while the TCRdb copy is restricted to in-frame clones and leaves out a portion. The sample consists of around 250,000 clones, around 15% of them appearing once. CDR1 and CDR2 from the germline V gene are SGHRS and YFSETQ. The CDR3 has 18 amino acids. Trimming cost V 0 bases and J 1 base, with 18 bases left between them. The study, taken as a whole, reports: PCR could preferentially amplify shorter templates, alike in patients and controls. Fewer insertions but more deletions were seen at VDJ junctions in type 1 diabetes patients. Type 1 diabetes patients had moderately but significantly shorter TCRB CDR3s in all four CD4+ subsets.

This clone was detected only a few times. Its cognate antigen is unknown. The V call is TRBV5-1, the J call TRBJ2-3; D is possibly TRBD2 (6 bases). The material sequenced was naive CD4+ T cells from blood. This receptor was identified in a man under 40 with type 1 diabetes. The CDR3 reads CASSLALSGSSGTDTQYF. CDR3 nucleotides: TGCGCCAGCAGCTTGGCCCTATCCGGGAGTTCCGGCACAGATACGCAGTATTTT.